The 15 T cell receptor beta chains below come from one sample, sequenced in a study of cytomegalovirus exposure and HLA in healthy donors. Repertoires were generated with immunoSEQ multiplex PCR, while TCRdb's copy carries only in-frame clones and drops some. The sample has 95,000 to 120,000 clones, 70% to 90% seen once. Sequenced material: PBMCs. The receptors were sampled from a woman younger than 35 in good health and CMV-seronegative.

The chain combines TRBV7-2 with TRBJ1-1; unclear D gene. Deletions cut 5 bases from V and 1 base from J, with 8 bases between. CDR3 length: 13 amino acids. Germline CDR1 and CDR2: SGHTA and FQGNSA. CDR3 DNA: TGTGCCAGCAGCGAGGGCAGGAACACTGAAGCTTTCTTT. This encodes CASSEGRNTEAFF.

The chain links TRBV30 to TRBJ1-1; tentative D call: TRBD1 (5 bases). This CDR3 contains 13 residues. The germline V gene encodes CDR1 GTSNPN and CDR2 SVGIG (reference sequence). V lost 0 bases to trimming and J lost 1 base, with 6 bases between them. CDR3 residues: CAWSVQANTEAFF. The CDR3 DNA sequence: TGTGCCTGGAGTGTACAGGCGAACACTGAAGCTTTCTTT.

This chain links TRBV5-1 with TRBJ2-7; D possibly corresponds to TRBD1 (6 bases). V lost 3 bases and J lost 3, with 13 bases in between. Germline V CDR1 and CDR2: SGHRS, YFSETQ. The CDR3 loop spans 14 amino acids. CDR3 sequence: CASSSQEGVYEQYF. The DNA for the CDR3 is TGCGCCAGCAGCTCCCAAGAGGGGGTCTACGAGCAGTACTTC.

The chain has TRBV5-5 and TRBJ2-6; a weak D match, TRBD1 (6 bases). Germline CDR1 is SGHKS and CDR2 is YYEKEE (reference sequence). This CDR3 has 17 residues. Trimming shortened V by 0 bases and J by 0 bases, and 10 bases separated the two germline ends. DNA for the CDR3: TGTGCCAGCAGCTTGGCAACAGGGTCCTCTGGGGCCAACGTCCTGACTTTC. Amino acid sequence: CASSLATGSSGANVLTF. The complete variable domain, with remaining parts taken from reference TRBV5-5 and TRBJ2-6, reads DAGVTQSPTHLIKTRGQQVTLRCSPISGHKSVSWYQQVLGQGPQFIFQYYEKEERGRGNFPDRFSARQFPNYSSELNVNALLLGDSALYLCASSLATGSSGANVLTFGAGSRLTVL.

The chain carries TRBV2 and TRBJ2-7; D gene uncertain. This CDR3 has 12 residues. V lost 2 bases, J lost 4 bases, and 6 bases lay in between. Germline CDR1 is SNHLY and CDR2 is FYNNEI. CDR3 protein: CASSEIIYEQYF. The CDR3 bases are TGTGCCAGCAGTGAAATCATTTACGAGCAGTACTTC.

The chain is built from TRBV27 and TRBJ2-1; TRBD1 matches 7 bases. Germline-derived CDR1 and CDR2 are MNHEY and SMNVEV (reference sequence). CDR3 size: 15 residues. The J segment lost 7 bases and the V segment lost 5 bases, leaving 11 bases of the junction unmatched. This chain's CDR3 is CASSVTGTRGNEQFF. The CDR3 DNA sequence: TGTGCCAGCAGTGTGACAGGGACCAGGGGGAATGAGCAGTTCTTC.

This chain uses TRBV29-1 with TRBJ2-7, with TRBD1 matching over 7 bases. The CDR3 extends over 11 amino acids. Per germline, CDR1 SQVTM and CDR2 ANQGSEA. Germline trimming cut 6 bases from V and 3 bases from J; bases unmatched to any gene: 2. In DNA form, the CDR3 reads TGCAGCGTCGGACAGGACTACGAGCAGTACTTC. This codes for CSVGQDYEQYF.

The CDR3 DNA is TGTGCCTGGAGACCACCCGCCGCTCCCAGGGGTGAAGAGACCCAGTACTTC. Translating it yields CAWRPPAAPRGEETQYF. The V call is TRBV30, the J call TRBJ2-5, with D perhaps TRBD1 (6 bases). The CDR3 loop spans 17 amino acids. The germline V gene has CDR1 GTSNPN and CDR2 SVGIG (reference sequence). V shed 3 bases and J shed 3 bases, with 23 bases lying between them.

This clone occurred a few times. This chain uses TRBV7-9 with TRBJ1-4; no clear D. CDR3 length: 15 amino acids. Germline V CDR1 and CDR2: SEHNR, FQNEAQ (reference sequence). Trimming pared 5 bases from V and 4 bases from J, leaving 14 bases between. The CDR3, as DNA: TGTGCCAGCAGCCCCCCAGCCGCGGTTAATGAAAAACTGTTTTTT. Residues: CASSPPAAVNEKLFF.

The V and J genes are TRBV5-1 and TRBJ2-3; the match to TRBD2 covers 13 bases. V lost 0 bases and J lost 3; bases outside the gene matches: 7. The CDR3 length is 18 residues. Per germline, CDR1 SGHRS and CDR2 YFSETQ. The CDR3 sequence is CASSLAVTSGGATDTQYF. The CDR3 region has the DNA TGCGCCAGCAGCTTGGCGGTCACTAGCGGGGGGGCGACAGATACGCAGTATTTT.

This chain uses TRBV6-1 with TRBJ1-1; 7 bases map to TRBD1. V shed 5 bases, J shed 3 bases, and the junction held 3 bases outside the gene matches. The V gene's germline CDR1 is MNHNS and CDR2 SASEGT. CDR3 length: 13 residues. DNA of the CDR3: TGTGCCAGCAGTCACACAGGGGACACTGAAGCTTTCTTT. Its protein is CASSHTGDTEAFF.

The rearrangement joins TRBV2 to TRBJ1-5; possible D gene TRBD1, 6 bases. The CDR3 is 14 amino acids. Trimming removed 8 bases at V and 4 bases at J, with 15 bases between. Germline V gene lookup returns CDR1 SNHLY and CDR2 FYNNEI. The DNA for the CDR3 is TGTGCCAGCGGAAAAGAGGGGGAGAATCAGCCCCAGCATTTT. Protein: CASGKEGENQPQHF.

Only a few counts were recorded for this clone. The DNA of the CDR3 is TGTGCCAGCAGCTTAGGGCCCGGGGAGCTGTTTTTT. This translates into CASSLGPGELFF. The chain joins TRBV7-8 to TRBJ2-2; unclear D gene. The CDR3 is 12 residues long. V dropped 1 base and J dropped 6 bases, with 3 bases sitting between them. CDR1 SGHVS and CDR2 FQNEAQ come from the germline V gene.

In this sample, this clone turned up many times. V is TRBV19 and J is TRBJ1-6, with 9 bases that match TRBD1. The trim removed 4 bases at V and 10 bases at J, leaving 8 bases unmatched. In germline, CDR1 is LNHDA, CDR2 SQIVND (reference sequence). The CDR3 runs to 15 residues. CDR3 amino acids: CASSTRDRESSPLHF. The CDR3 DNA sequence: TGTGCCAGTAGTACCCGGGACAGGGAGTCGTCACCCCTCCACTTT.

This chain joins TRBV5-4 and TRBJ2-2; 10 bases are a match to TRBD1. The germline CDR1 and CDR2 sequences are SGHNT and YYREEE (reference sequence). With V trimmed by 4 bases and J by 2 bases, 8 bases remained unmatched. The CDR3 runs 17 residues. CDR3 DNA: TGTGCCAGCAGCCACCCGGGACAGGGGACTAACACCGGGGAGCTGTTTTTT. Protein product: CASSHPGQGTNTGELFF.